This T cell receptor beta chain comes out of a study of blood T cell repertoires in COVID-19. Libraries were prepared by immunoSEQ multiplex PCR; TCRdb keeps only in-frame clonotypes and omits some of them. The sample contains a few hundred thousand clones, just over 90% of which appear only once. V was trimmed by 1 base and J by 7 bases, leaving 10 bases between them. This CDR3 comprises 14 residues. Germline V gene lookup returns CDR1 SGHTA and CDR2 FQGNSA. The chain has TRBV7-2 and TRBJ1-4, with TRBD1 as a possible D gene (6 bases). The sample taken for sequencing was PBMCs or T cells enriched from blood (not recorded which). This receptor was identified in a woman aged 40 to 55 who had been exposed to COVID-19. CDR3 in amino acids: CASSLGPGVEKLFF. The DNA for the CDR3 is TGTGCCAGCAGCTTAGGACCAGGGGTTGAAAAACTGTTTTTT.